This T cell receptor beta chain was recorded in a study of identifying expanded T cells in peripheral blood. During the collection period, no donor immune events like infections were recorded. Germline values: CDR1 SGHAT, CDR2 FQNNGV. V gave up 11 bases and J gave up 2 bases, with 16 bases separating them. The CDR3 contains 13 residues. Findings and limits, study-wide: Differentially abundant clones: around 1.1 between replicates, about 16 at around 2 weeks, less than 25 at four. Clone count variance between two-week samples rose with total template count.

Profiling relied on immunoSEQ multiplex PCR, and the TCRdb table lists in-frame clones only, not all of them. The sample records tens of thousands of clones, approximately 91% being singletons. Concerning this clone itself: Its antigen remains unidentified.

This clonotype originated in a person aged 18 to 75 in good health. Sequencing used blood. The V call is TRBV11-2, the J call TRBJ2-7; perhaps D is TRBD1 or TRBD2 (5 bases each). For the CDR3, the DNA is TGTGCCTCGACCGGGACGGAGACCTACGAGCAGTACTTC. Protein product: CASTGTETYEQYF.